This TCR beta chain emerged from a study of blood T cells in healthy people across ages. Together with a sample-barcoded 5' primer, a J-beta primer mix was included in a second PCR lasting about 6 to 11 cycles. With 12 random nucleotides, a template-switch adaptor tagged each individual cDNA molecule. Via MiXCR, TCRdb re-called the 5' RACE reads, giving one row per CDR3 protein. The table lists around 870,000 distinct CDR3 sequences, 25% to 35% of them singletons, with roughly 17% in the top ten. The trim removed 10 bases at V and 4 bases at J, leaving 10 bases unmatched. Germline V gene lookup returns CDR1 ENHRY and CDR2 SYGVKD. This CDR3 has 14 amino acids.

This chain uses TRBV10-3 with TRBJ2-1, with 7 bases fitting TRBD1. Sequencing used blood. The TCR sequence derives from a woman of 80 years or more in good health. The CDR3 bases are TGTGCCACGAACGAACCGGGACAGTACAATGAGCAGTTCTTC. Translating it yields CATNEPGQYNEQFF.